This T cell receptor beta chain was retrieved from a study of low-dose radiotherapy and immunotherapy resistance in tumors. In germline, CDR1 is SGHAT, CDR2 FQNNGV. The ends lost 0 bases at V and 12 bases at J; junction bases unmatched: 5. The CDR3 consists of 13 residues. Priming of first-strand cDNA relied on TRAV- and TRBV-specific primers (covering alpha and beta chains). TCR amplification ran approximately 22 PCR cycles using constant-region and V-primer adapter primers. One entry per CDR3 protein results from TCRdb running MiXCR on the reads. The sample has about 7,300 distinct CDR3 sequences, 65% to 90% seen once.

The clonotype was recovered from a human donor with advanced metastatic prostate, ovarian, gallbladder or colorectal cancer (not recorded which). This table probably holds off-target reads from a library built for another chain. The chain is built from TRBV11-2 and TRBJ2-4, with 7 nucleotides matching TRBD2. In DNA, the CDR3 is TGTGCCAGCAGCTTAGAGGGAGGGGAGGCTCAGTACTTC. It encodes CASSLEGGEAQYF.